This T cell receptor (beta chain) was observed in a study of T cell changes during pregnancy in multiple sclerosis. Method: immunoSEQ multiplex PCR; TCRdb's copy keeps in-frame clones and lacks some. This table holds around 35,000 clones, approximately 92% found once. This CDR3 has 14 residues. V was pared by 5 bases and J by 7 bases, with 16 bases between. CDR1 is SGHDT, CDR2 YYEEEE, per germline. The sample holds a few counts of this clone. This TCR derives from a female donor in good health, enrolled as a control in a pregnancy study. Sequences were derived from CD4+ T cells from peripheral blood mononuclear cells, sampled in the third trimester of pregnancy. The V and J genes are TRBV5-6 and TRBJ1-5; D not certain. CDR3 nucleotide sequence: TGTGCCAGCAGTCCGGCGGGAGGCAGGCAGCCCCAGCATTTT. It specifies CASSPAGGRQPQHF.